This T cell receptor (beta chain) was captured in a study of CD8+ T cells in alopecia areata (dated 2018 in TCRdb). Some background on the complete study: The treated patients, all with moderate-to-severe alopecia areata, were enrolled in an open-label pilot trial of oral tofacitinib given at 5 to 10 mg twice daily. Patients received tofacitinib for 6 to 18 months and were then followed off drug for 6 months to check for delayed response and recurrence. In treated patients, disease severity was measured using the SALT score, which gives the percentage of scalp surface area affected. In both human patients and the C3H/HeJ mouse model, the study applied high-throughput TCRbeta sequencing to look at T cell clonal expansion in alopecia areata. Scalp tissue and sorted CD4+ and CD8+ peripheral blood T cells from patchy and totalis/universalis alopecia areata patients and from healthy controls were covered by human TCRbeta sequencing. Tofacitinib-treated patients had biopsies at baseline and at 4 and 24 weeks of treatment, with a later scalp biopsy in several patients. Clonality in the scalp was compared among normal scalp (n=4), patchy alopecia areata scalp (n=8), and alopecia totalis/universalis scalp (n=8). The RNA source kit depended on sample type: the PAXgene miRNA kit for fixed scalp, the miRNeasy kit for PBMCs, and the RNeasy kit for mouse skin. Amplification of TCRbeta CDR3 regions was done by immunoSEQ multiplex PCR using 35 Vbeta forward primers and 13 Jbeta reverse primers.

In the paper's terms, the time point label means: less than five weeks on oral tofacitinib. Read against the paper, the sample's treatment or condition label means: oral pan-JAK inhibitor, 5-10 mg twice daily. Lesional scalp punch biopsies and peripheral blood were obtained from alopecia areata patients. After PBMCs were isolated by density centrifugation and stained for CD3, CD4 and CD8, a FACSAria was used to sort CD4+ and CD8+ T cells. In the germline V gene (reference sequence), CDR1 corresponds to SEHNR and CDR2 to FQNEAQ. V is cut by 4 bases and J by 6 bases, and the space between the germline ends is 13 bases. There are 14 amino acids in the CDR3, from cysteine to phenylalanine inclusive. Only the CDR3 portion is preserved as DNA: 42 bases, with reading frame beginning at the first base. A remark on this clone: Its antigen remains undetermined. No quality values exist for individual bases; no much larger clone is one base distant.

Study-wide conclusions, independent of this receptor: Shared TCR sequences between patients were less evident than in mice, which may be partly attributable to HLA diversity in the patient population. Higher clonality and more expanded CD8+ clones were observed in lesional scalp than in normal scalp, particularly in alopecia totalis/universalis, a finding suggestive of antigenic drive. Many expanded lesional clones persisted in scalp and blood during tofacitinib treatment, which may partly explain relapse after stopping treatment. The treated cohort was small, with a single nonresponder, so links between baseline CD8+ expansion and response need larger studies. With tofacitinib, both scalp clonality and the number of expanded CD8+ clones among the top 100 scalp clones went down significantly. Unlike mouse skin, where gammadelta T cells dominate, normal human skin contains resident alphabeta T cells that get sequenced too, which complicates analysis of the scalp TCR repertoire.

The library was obtained by the immunoSEQ multiplex PCR assay. To provide template for TCR sequencing, every sample had RNA extracted and reverse transcribed into cDNA. First-strand cDNA was synthesized with SuperScript III using a 2:1 mix of oligo-dT and random hexamers. A synthetic immune receptor repertoire was used to gauge amplification bias, and whatever bias remained was removed computationally. On the study's bioinformatics: After raw reads were preprocessed to remove errors, the CDR3 was defined following IMGT conventions as running from the conserved cysteine to phenylalanine. To get clonality, Shannon entropy was normalized by log2 of the number of productive unique TCRs and the result was subtracted from 1. CD4 or CD8 identity of scalp clones was inferred by cross-referencing scalp TCRbeta sequences with sorted blood CD4 and CD8 repertoires. TCRdb limited this immuneACCESS table to in-frame rearrangements with V and J called. A share of clones is missing; checked studies link under half to unresolved V genes, and the rest is unexplained. Clonal size and the V and J genes are those of that table, whereas D and trimming came from the DNA. For this sample the table gives some 150,000 clones, of which roughly 50% were detected only once. The top ten constitute around 15% of the sample.

The sequences come from CD8+ T cells sorted from blood, collected at week 4, from a patient treated with tofacitinib. The sequence came from a human donor with alopecia areata. The chain is assembled from TRBV7-9 and TRBJ2-1; TRBD1 is a possible D gene, resting on 6 matching bases. The CDR3 protein sequence reads: CASSYSTGTNEQFF. The bases read TGTGCCAGCAGCTATTCGACAGGAACCAATGAGCAGTTCTTC.